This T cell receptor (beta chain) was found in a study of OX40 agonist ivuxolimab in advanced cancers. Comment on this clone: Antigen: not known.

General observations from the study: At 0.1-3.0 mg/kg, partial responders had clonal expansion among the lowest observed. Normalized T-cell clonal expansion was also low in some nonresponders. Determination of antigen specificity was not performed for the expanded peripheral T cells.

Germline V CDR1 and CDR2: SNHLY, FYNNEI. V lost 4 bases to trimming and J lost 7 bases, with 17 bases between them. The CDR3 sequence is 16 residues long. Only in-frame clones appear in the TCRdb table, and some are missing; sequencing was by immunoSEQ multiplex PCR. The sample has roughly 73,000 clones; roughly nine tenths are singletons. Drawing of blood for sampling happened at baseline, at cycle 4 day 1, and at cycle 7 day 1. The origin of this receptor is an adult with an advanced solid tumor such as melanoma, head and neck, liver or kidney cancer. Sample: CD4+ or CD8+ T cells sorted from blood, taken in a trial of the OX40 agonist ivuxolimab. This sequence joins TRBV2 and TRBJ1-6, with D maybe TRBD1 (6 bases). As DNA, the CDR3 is TGTGCCAGCAGTGCGGGACACGGGGGAAGCAATTCACCCCTCCACTTT. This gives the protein CASSAGHGGSNSPLHF.